What follows describes a single T cell receptor beta chain. Clones were sequenced by immunoSEQ multiplex PCR, and TCRdb holds only the in-frame ones, with some missing. This sample has about 120,000 clones, with approximately 91% found just once. This sample was included in a study of blood T cell repertoires in COVID-19. Trimming took 4 bases from V and 7 from J; bases not matched to a gene: 1. The length of the CDR3 is 12 residues. In germline, CDR1 is MNHEY, CDR2 SMNVEV (reference sequence). Source material: peripheral blood. This clonotype originated in a woman in her seventies who had recovered from COVID-19. The V and J genes are TRBV27 and TRBJ2-1; 7 bases line up with TRBD1. The CDR3 coding sequence is TGTGCCAGCAGTTACAGGGGAAATGAGCAGTTCTTC. Amino acid sequence: CASSYRGNEQFF.